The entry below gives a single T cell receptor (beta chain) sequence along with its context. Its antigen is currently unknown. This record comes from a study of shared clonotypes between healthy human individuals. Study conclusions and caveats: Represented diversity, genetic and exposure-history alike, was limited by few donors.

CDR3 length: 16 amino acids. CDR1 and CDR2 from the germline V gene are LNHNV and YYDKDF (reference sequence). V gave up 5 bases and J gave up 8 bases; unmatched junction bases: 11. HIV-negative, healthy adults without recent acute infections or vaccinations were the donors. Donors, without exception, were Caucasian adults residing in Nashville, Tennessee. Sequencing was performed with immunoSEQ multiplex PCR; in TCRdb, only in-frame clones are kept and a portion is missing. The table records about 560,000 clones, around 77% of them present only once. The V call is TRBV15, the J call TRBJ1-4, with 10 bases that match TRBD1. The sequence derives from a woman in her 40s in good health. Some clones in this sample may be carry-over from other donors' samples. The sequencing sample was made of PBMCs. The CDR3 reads CATSEGTGALGEKLFF. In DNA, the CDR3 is TGTGCCACCAGCGAAGGGACAGGGGCCCTAGGGGAAAAACTGTTTTTT.